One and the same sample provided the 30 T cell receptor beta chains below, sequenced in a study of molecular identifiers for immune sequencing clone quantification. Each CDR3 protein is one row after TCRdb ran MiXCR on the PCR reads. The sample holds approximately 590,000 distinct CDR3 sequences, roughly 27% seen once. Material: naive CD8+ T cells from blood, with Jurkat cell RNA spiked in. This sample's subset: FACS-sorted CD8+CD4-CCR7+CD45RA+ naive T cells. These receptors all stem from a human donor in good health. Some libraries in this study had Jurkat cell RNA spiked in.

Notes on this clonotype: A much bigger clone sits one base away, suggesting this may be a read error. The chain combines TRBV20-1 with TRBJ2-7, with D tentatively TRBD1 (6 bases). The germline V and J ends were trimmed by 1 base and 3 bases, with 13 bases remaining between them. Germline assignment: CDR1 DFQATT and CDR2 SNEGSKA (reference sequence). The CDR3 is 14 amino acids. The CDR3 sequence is CSARGGGGSYEQYF. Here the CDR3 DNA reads TGCAGTGCTAGAGGTGGTGGGGGCAGCTACGAGCAGTACTTC.

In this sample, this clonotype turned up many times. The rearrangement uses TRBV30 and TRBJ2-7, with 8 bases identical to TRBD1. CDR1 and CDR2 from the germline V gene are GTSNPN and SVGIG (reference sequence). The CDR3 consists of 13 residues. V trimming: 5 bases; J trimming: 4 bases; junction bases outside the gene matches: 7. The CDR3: CAWSTGDSYEQYF. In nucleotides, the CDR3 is TGTGCCTGGTCGACAGGGGATTCGTACGAGCAGTACTTC. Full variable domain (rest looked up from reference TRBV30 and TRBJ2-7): SQTIHQWPATLVQPVGSPLSLECTVEGTSNPNLYWYRQAAGRGLQLLFYSVGIGQISSEVPQNLSASRPQDRQFILSSKKLLLSDSGFYLCAWSTGDSYEQYFGPGTRLTVT.

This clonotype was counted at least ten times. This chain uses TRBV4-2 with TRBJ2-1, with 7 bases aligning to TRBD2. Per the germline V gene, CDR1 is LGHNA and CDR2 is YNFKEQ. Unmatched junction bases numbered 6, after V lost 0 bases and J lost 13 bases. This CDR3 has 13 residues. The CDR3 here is CASSQDRSSGQFF. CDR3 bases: TGTGCCAGCAGCCAAGATCGGTCTAGCGGCCAGTTCTTC.

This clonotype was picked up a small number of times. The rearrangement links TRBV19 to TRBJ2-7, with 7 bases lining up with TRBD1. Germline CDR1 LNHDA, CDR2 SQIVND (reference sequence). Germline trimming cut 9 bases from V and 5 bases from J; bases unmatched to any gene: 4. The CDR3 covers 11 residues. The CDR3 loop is CASRQGHEQYF. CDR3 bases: TGTGCCAGCAGACAGGGCCACGAGCAGTACTTC.

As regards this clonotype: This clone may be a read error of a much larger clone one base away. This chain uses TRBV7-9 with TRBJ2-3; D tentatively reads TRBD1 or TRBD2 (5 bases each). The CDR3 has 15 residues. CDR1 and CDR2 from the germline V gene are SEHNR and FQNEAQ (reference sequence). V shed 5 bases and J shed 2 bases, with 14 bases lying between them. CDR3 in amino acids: CASSPRGRPTDTQYF. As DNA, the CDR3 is TGTGCCAGCAGCCCCCGGGGCAGACCCACAGATACGCAGTATTTT. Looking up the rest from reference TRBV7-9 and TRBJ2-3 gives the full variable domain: DTGVSQNPRHKITKRGQNVTFRCDPISEHNRLYWYRQTLGQGPEFLTYFQNEAQLEKSRLLSDRFSAERPKGSFSTLEIQRTEQGDSAMYLCASSPRGRPTDTQYFGPGTRLTVL.

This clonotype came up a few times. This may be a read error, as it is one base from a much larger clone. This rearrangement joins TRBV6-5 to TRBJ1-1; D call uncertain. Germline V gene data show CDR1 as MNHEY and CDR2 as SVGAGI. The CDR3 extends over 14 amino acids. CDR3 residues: CASSYFSGVGEAIF. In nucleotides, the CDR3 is TGTGCCAGCAGTTACTTCTCAGGCGTGGGTGAAGCTATCTTT.

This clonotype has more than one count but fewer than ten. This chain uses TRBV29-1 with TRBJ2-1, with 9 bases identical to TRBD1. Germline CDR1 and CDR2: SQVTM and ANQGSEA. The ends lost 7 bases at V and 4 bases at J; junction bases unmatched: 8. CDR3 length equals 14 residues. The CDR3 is CSAPGQGVYNEQFF. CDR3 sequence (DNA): TGCAGCGCCCCGGGACAGGGAGTTTACAATGAGCAGTTCTTC.

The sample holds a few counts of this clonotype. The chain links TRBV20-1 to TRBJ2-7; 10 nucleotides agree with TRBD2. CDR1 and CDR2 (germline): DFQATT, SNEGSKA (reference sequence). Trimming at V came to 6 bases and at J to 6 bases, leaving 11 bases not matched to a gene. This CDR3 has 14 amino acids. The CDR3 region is CSAKGLAGDGEQYF. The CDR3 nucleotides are TGCAGTGCCAAAGGTCTAGCGGGAGATGGCGAGCAGTACTTC.

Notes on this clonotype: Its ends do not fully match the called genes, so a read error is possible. The CDR3 DNA reads as TGCAGTACTAGGTCCCCCCTAGCGGGAGGGTTAATAGATACGCAGTATTTT. Its translation is CSTRSPLAGGLIDTQYF. This chain links TRBV20-1 with TRBJ2-3, with TRBD2 identical over 12 bases. This CDR3 spans 17 amino acids. Germline V gives CDR1 DFQATT, CDR2 SNEGSKA (reference sequence).

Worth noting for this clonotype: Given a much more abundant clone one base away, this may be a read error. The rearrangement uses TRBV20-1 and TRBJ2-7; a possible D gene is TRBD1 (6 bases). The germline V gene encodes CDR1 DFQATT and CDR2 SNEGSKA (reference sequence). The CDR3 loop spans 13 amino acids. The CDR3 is CNARRQGSYEQYF. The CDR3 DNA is TGCAATGCTAGACGGCAGGGGTCCTACGAGCAGTACTTC.

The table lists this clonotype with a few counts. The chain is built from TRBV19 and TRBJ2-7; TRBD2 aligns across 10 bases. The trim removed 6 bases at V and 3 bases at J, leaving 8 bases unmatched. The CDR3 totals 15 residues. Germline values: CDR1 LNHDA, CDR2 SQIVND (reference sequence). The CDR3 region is CASSWGLARIYEQYF. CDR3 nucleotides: TGTGCCAGTAGCTGGGGACTAGCGAGAATCTACGAGCAGTACTTC.

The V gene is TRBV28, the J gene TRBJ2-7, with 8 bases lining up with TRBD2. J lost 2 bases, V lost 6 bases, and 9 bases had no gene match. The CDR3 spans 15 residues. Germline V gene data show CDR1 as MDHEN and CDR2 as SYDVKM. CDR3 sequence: CASSSTSGNTYEQYF. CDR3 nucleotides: TGTGCCAGCAGCTCAACTAGCGGTAATACCTACGAGCAGTACTTC.

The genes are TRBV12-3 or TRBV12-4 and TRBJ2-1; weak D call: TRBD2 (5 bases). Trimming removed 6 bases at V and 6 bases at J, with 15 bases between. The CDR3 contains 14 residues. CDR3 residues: CASSGLSHSNEQFF. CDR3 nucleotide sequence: TGTGCCAGCAGCGGACTCTCCCACAGCAATGAGCAGTTCTTC.

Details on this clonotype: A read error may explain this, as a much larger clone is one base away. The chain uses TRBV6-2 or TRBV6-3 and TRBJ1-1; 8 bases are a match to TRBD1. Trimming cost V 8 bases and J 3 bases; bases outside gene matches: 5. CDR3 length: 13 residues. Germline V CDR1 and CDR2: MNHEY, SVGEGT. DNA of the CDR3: TGTGCCAGCGGGGAGGGACAGGACACTGAAGCTTTCTTT. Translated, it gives CASGEGQDTEAFF.

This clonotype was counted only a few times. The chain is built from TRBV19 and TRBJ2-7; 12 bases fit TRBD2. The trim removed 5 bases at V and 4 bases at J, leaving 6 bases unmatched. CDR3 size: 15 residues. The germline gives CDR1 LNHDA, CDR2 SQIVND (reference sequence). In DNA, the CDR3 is TGTGCCAGTAGTGTAGGACTAGCGGGACAATACGAGCAGTACTTC. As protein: CASSVGLAGQYEQYF.

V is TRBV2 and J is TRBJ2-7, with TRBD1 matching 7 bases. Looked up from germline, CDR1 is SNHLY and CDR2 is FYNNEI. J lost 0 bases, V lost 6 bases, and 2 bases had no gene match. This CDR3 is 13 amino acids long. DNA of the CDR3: TGTGCCAGCAGGCAGGGGGTCTCCTACGAGCAGTACTTC. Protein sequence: CASRQGVSYEQYF.

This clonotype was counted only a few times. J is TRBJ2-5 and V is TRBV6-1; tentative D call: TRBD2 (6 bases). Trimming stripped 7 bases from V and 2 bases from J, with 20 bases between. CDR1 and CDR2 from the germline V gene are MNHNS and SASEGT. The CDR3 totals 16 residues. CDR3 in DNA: TGTGCCAGCACCGACCCCGGACGGCGGGATCAAGAGACCCAGTACTTC. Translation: CASTDPGRRDQETQYF.

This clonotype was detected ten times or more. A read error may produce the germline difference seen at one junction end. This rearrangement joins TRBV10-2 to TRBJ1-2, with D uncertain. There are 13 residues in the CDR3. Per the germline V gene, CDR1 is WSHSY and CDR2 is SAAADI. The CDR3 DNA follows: TGTGCCAGCAGCTTCGAGGGAGGCTATGGCTACACCTTC. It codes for CASSFEGGYGYTF.

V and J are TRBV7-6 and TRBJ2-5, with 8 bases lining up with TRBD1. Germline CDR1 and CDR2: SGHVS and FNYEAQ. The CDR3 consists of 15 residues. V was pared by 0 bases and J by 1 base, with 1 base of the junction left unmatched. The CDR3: CASSLADRGQETQYF. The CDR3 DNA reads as TGTGCCAGCAGCTTAGCAGACAGGGGCCAAGAGACCCAGTACTTC.

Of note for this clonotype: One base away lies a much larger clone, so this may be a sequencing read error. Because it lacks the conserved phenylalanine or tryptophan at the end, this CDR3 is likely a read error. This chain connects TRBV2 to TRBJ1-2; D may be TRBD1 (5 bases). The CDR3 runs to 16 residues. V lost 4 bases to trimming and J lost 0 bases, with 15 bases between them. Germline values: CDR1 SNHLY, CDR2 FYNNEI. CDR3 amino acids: CASSVSPDTANYGYTS. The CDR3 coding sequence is TGTGCCAGCAGTGTCTCCCCGGACACCGCTAACTATGGCTACACCTCC.

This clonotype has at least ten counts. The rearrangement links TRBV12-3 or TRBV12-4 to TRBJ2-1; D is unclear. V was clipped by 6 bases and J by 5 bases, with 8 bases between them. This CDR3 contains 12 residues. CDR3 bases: TGTGCCAGCAGACCGGATCACAATGAGCAGTTCTTC. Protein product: CASRPDHNEQFF.

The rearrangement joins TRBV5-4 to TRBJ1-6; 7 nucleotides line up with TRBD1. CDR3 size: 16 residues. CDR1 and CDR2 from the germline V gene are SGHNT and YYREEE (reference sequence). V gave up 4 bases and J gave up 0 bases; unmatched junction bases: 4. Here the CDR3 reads CASSRQGVSYNSPLHF. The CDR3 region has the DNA TGTGCCAGCAGCCGACAGGGAGTCTCCTATAATTCACCCCTCCACTTT.

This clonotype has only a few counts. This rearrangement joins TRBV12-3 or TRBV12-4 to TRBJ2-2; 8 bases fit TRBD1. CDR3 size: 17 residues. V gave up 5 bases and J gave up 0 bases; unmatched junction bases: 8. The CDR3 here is CASSTAGGLPNTGELFF. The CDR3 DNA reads TGTGCCAGCAGTACTGCAGGGGGCCTACCGAACACCGGGGAGCTGTTTTTT.

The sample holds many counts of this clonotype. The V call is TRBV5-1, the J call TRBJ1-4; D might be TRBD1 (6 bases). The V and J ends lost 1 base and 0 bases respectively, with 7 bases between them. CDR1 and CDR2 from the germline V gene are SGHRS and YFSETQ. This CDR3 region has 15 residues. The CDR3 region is CASSLRDTTNEKLFF. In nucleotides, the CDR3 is TGCGCCAGCAGCTTGCGGGACACAACTAATGAAAAACTGTTTTTT.

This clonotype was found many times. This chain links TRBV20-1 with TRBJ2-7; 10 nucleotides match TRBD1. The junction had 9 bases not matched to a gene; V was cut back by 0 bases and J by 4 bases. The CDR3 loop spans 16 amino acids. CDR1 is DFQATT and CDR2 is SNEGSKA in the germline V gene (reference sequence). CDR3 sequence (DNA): TGCAGTGCTAGAGATGACCGGGACAGGGGTGGGTACGAGCAGTACTTC. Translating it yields CSARDDRDRGGYEQYF.

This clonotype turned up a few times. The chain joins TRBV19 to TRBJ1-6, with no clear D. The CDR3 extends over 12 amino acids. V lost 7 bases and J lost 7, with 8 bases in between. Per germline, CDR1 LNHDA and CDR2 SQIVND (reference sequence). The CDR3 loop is CASMEGNSPLHF. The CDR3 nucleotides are TGTGCCAGTATGGAAGGGAATTCACCCCTCCACTTT.

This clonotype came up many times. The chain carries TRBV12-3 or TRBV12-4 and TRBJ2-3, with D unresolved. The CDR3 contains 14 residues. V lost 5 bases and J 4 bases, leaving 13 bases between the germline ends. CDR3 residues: CASSPESNADTQYF. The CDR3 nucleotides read TGTGCCAGCAGTCCGGAGTCAAATGCAGATACGCAGTATTTT.

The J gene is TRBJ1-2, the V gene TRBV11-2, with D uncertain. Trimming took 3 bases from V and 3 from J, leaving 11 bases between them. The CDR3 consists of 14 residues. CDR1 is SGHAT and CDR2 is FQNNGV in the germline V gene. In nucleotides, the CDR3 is TGTGCCAGCAGCTTTTTTGGCGGGGACTATGGCTACACCTTC. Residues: CASSFFGGDYGYTF.

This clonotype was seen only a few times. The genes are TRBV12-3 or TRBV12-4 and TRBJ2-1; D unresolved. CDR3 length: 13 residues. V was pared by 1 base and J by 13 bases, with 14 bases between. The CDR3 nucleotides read TGTGCCAGCAGTTTAGACCGGTACCAAAGTCAGTTCTTC. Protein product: CASSLDRYQSQFF.

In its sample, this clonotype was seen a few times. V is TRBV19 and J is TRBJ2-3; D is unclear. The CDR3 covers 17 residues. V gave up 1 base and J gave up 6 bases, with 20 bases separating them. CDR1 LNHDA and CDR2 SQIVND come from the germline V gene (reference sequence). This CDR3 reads CASSIGVAGGTGDTQYF. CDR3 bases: TGTGCCAGTAGTATAGGGGTAGCTGGTGGTACCGGGGATACGCAGTATTTT. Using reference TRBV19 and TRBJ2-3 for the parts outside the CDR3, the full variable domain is DGGITQSPKYLFRKEGQNVTLSCEQNLNHDAMYWYRQDPGQGLRLIYYSQIVNDFQKGDIAEGYSVSREKKESFPLTVTSAQKNPTAFYLCASSIGVAGGTGDTQYFGPGTRLTVL.